This TCR beta chain emerged from a study of shared clonotypes between healthy human individuals. Study at large: Sampling drew on donors who were two women and a few men aged 18 to 49. CD8 memory received one plate per donor, CD8 naive two, CD4 memory three and CD4 naive three.

Measured with immunoSEQ multiplex PCR; TCRdb has only the in-frame clones, and not every one. The sample contains 1.4 million or so clones, 98% of which appear only once. The CDR3 extends over 13 amino acids. The chain combines TRBV12-1 with TRBJ2-7; the D call TRBD2 from the table was never checked on the DNA. TRBV12-1 is assigned pseudogene status. The specimen was naive CD4+ T cells sorted from blood. Subset in this sample: CD45RA+ positively selected. The receptor comes from a man younger than 45 in good health. CDR3 protein: CAGGRLSSYEQYF. CDR3 DNA: TGTGCGGGGGGGCGGCTTAGCTCCTACGAGCAGTACTTC.